These 27 T cell receptor beta chains were sequenced from one sample in a study of cytomegalovirus exposure and HLA in healthy donors. This PCR relied on a set of 60 Vbeta primers and 13 Jbeta primers. The protocol was immunoSEQ multiplex PCR, while the TCRdb copy is restricted to in-frame clones and leaves out a portion. There are approximately 170,000 clones in the sample; 82% occur only once, and about 1.5% lies in the top ten. Material: PBMCs. The receptors derive from a male donor in good health and CMV-seronegative.

The chain carries TRBV6-1 and TRBJ1-2, with no clear D. CDR3 size: 14 residues. The germline V gene encodes CDR1 MNHNS and CDR2 SASEGT. Deletions cut 2 bases from V and 2 bases from J, with 9 bases between. The CDR3 is CASSEWAANYGYTF. For the CDR3, the DNA is TGTGCCAGCAGTGAATGGGCAGCCAACTATGGCTACACCTTC.

The chain carries TRBV5-1 and TRBJ2-7, with a weak D call TRBD1 (6 bases). The germline V and J ends were trimmed by 0 bases and 3 bases, with 10 bases remaining between them. CDR3 length: 14 amino acids. CDR1 is SGHRS and CDR2 is YFSETQ in the germline V gene. The CDR3: CASSLEQGNYEQYF. CDR3 in DNA: TGCGCCAGCAGCTTGGAGCAGGGGAACTACGAGCAGTACTTC. The variable domain in full, with the rest retrieved from reference TRBV5-1 and TRBJ2-7, is KAGVTQTPRYLIKTRGQQVTLSCSPISGHRSVSWYQQTPGQGLQFLFEYFSETQRNKGNFPGRFSGRQFSNSRSEMNVSTLELGDSALYLCASSLEQGNYEQYFGPGTRLTVT.

CDR3 coding DNA: TGTGCCAGCAGCTTAGGACGCGGGGGGCGACAGGAGAGACCCCAGTACTTC. The encoded protein is CASSLGRGGRQERPQYF. The V gene is TRBV7-7, the J gene TRBJ2-5, with 8 bases that match TRBD2. Trimming cost V 1 base and J 9 bases; bases outside gene matches: 16. The CDR3 extends over 17 amino acids. Germline V gene sequence: CDR1 SSHAT, CDR2 FNYEAQ (reference sequence).

J is TRBJ2-5 and V is TRBV27; D is possibly TRBD2 (6 bases). CDR3 length: 14 residues. CDR1 and CDR2 (germline): MNHEY, SMNVEV (reference sequence). V gave up 4 bases and J gave up 4 bases, with 13 bases separating them. The DNA for the CDR3 is TGTGCCAGCAGTTCTCTAGCGTGGCGAGAGACCCAGTACTTC. Protein sequence: CASSSLAWRETQYF.

The chain carries TRBV9 and TRBJ2-2, with 7 bases identical to TRBD1. V was clipped by 1 base and J by 0 bases; unmatched bases: 3. Germline V gene sequence: CDR1 SGDLS, CDR2 YYNGEE. The CDR3 length is 16 residues. The CDR3 DNA reads TGTGCCAGCAGCGTACACCAGGGGGCGAACACCGGGGAGCTGTTTTTT. Its protein product is CASSVHQGANTGELFF.

The chain carries TRBV14 and TRBJ2-7; 11 bases agree with TRBD2. Per germline, CDR1 SGHDN and CDR2 FVKESK. J gave up 6 bases and V 4 bases, and 8 bases lay outside the gene matches. The CDR3 runs to 15 residues. CDR3 bases: TGTGCCAGCAGCCGGATAGCGGGAGGGCCGGGCGAGCAGTACTTC. It specifies CASSRIAGGPGEQYF.

The V and J genes are TRBV19 and TRBJ1-2; D may be TRBD1 (6 bases). Trimming took 7 bases from V and 8 from J, leaving 20 bases between them. The germline gives CDR1 LNHDA, CDR2 SQIVND (reference sequence). This CDR3 is 14 amino acids long. CDR3 bases: TGTGCCAGTAAACAGGGACCGGCGAAAGGGGGCTACACCTTC. Translation gives CASKQGPAKGGYTF.

The chain recombines TRBV5-6 with TRBJ1-4, with D possibly TRBD1 on 5 matching bases. Germline CDR1 reads SGHDT; CDR2 reads YYEEEE. The CDR3 spans 17 residues. The V end was cut by 4 bases, the J end by 8 bases, with 24 bases between. The CDR3 region has the DNA TGTGCCAGCAGCCAAACCTCGCAGCGGGACGAGGAGGAAAAACTGTTTTTT. Protein: CASSQTSQRDEEEKLFF.

The chain links TRBV19 to TRBJ2-1, with D possibly TRBD2 on 6 matching bases. The germline gives CDR1 LNHDA, CDR2 SQIVND (reference sequence). The V and J ends lost 5 bases and 4 bases respectively, with 12 bases between them. The CDR3 covers 14 residues. The CDR3 is CASSRSGTYNEQFF. The CDR3 DNA reads as TGTGCCAGTAGTCGTAGCGGTACGTACAATGAGCAGTTCTTC.

In this sample, this clone turned up once. The chain recombines TRBV18 with TRBJ1-2; perhaps TRBD1 as D (5 bases). Germline CDR1 KGHSH, CDR2 LQKENI. The CDR3 spans 14 residues. Trimming shortened V by 5 bases and J by 3 bases, and 13 bases separated the two germline ends. CDR3 amino acids: CASSIGAGDYGYTF. The CDR3 nucleotides read TGTGCCAGCTCAATTGGGGCTGGGGACTATGGCTACACCTTC.

The rearrangement joins TRBV7-8 to TRBJ1-5; 8 nucleotides line up with TRBD1. J gave up 2 bases and V 5 bases, and 5 bases lay outside the gene matches. The germline CDR1 and CDR2 sequences are SGHVS and FQNEAQ. CDR3 length: 15 residues. CDR3 nucleotides: TGTGCCAGCAGCGGCAAGACAGGGGGCAATCAGCCCCAGCATTTT. It is translated as CASSGKTGGNQPQHF.

V and J are TRBV6-1 and TRBJ2-7; 9 bases align to TRBD1. Germline CDR1 MNHNS, CDR2 SASEGT. V gave up 3 bases and J gave up 3 bases; unmatched junction bases: 3. The CDR3 is 14 amino acids. CDR3 amino acids: CASSETGGSYEQYF. The CDR3 coding sequence is TGTGCCAGCAGTGAGACAGGGGGAAGCTACGAGCAGTACTTC.

The chain joins TRBV2 to TRBJ2-5; 9 bases agree with TRBD2. Germline V gene sequence: CDR1 SNHLY, CDR2 FYNNEI. The trim removed 4 bases at V and 5 bases at J, leaving 8 bases unmatched. The CDR3 is 15 amino acids. The CDR3 coding sequence is TGTGCCAGCAGTGGCGGGGGGGCCGTCTCGGAGACCCAGTACTTC. Its translation is CASSGGGAVSETQYF. Complete variable domain (other parts from reference TRBV2 and TRBJ2-5): EPEVTQTPSHQVTQMGQEVILRCVPISNHLYFYWYRQILGQKVEFLVSFYNNEISEKSEIFDDQFSVERPDGSNFTLKIRSTKLEDSAMYFCASSGGGAVSETQYFGPGTRLLVL.

This rearrangement joins TRBV28 to TRBJ2-1, with 9 bases fitting TRBD2. The CDR3 loop spans 13 amino acids. J lost 6 bases, V lost 4 bases, and 1 base had no gene match. Germline CDR1 is MDHEN and CDR2 is SYDVKM. The CDR3 nucleotides are TGTGCCAGCAGTTCGACTAGCGGCAATGAGCAGTTCTTC. Protein product: CASSSTSGNEQFF.

This sequence joins TRBV6-5 and TRBJ2-5; 12 bases align to TRBD1. With V trimmed by 6 bases and J by 4 bases, 6 bases remained unmatched. This CDR3 is built from 15 residues. CDR1 and CDR2 from the germline V gene are MNHEY and SVGAGI. CDR3: CASSPGTGGRETQYF. The DNA of the CDR3 is TGTGCCAGCAGCCCCGGGACAGGGGGCAGAGAGACCCAGTACTTC.

The gene calls are TRBV7-2 and TRBJ2-3; D is unresolved. The V gene's germline CDR1 is SGHTA and CDR2 FQGNSA. This CDR3 comprises 12 residues. V shed 5 bases and J shed 3 bases, with 6 bases lying between them. The CDR3 DNA sequence: TGTGCCAGCAGCCGTCGTACAGATACGCAGTATTTT. Protein: CASSRRTDTQYF.

This CDR3 is CASSLDRGGTGELFF. Written as DNA, the CDR3 is TGTGCCAGCAGCCTCGACAGGGGTGGCACCGGGGAGCTGTTTTTT. The rearrangement joins TRBV2 to TRBJ2-2, with TRBD1 identical over 8 bases. With 6 bases clipped from V and 4 bases from J, the junction kept 7 bases outside the gene matches. Germline V CDR1 and CDR2: SNHLY, FYNNEI. The CDR3 totals 15 residues.

The chain joins TRBV7-8 to TRBJ1-1; D uncertain. CDR3 length: 15 residues. CDR1 and CDR2 (germline): SGHVS, FQNEAQ. V lost 1 base, J lost 5 bases, and 14 bases lay in between. CDR3 loop: CASSLERGSRTEAFF. The CDR3, as DNA: TGTGCCAGCAGCTTAGAACGGGGAAGTAGGACTGAAGCTTTCTTT. Combining the CDR3 with reference TRBV7-8 and TRBJ1-1 gives the whole variable domain GAGVSQSPRYKVAKRGQDVALRCDPISGHVSLFWYQQALGQGPEFLTYFQNEAQLDKSGLPSDRFFAERPEGSVSTLKIQRTQQEDSAVYLCASSLERGSRTEAFFGQGTRLTVV.

The chain is built from TRBV11-2 and TRBJ1-2; 8 bases match TRBD1. Germline loops: CDR1 SGHAT, CDR2 FQNNGV. J lost 4 bases, V lost 1 base, and 5 bases had no gene match. The CDR3 spans 15 residues. CDR3 amino acids: CASSLGVTGGYGYTF. CDR3 sequence (DNA): TGTGCCAGCAGCTTAGGTGTAACAGGGGGCTATGGCTACACCTTC.

The chain carries TRBV7-9 and TRBJ2-2; 7 bases match TRBD1. After removal of 5 bases from V and 1 base from J, the junction contained 4 bases not matched to a gene. This CDR3 spans 15 amino acids. The germline V gene encodes CDR1 SEHNR and CDR2 FQNEAQ (reference sequence). DNA of the CDR3: TGTGCCAGCAGCCCCGGGGACAGGAACACCGGGGAGCTGTTTTTT. This gives the protein CASSPGDRNTGELFF.

The chain has TRBV27 and TRBJ2-7, with 7 bases matching TRBD1. CDR3 length: 15 amino acids. Germline V lookup: CDR1 MNHEY, CDR2 SMNVEV (reference sequence). V gave up 5 bases and J gave up 1 base; unmatched junction bases: 8. The CDR3 loop reads CASSGVGQPSYEQYF. In DNA, the CDR3 is TGTGCCAGCAGTGGGGTGGGACAGCCTTCCTACGAGCAGTACTTC.

V usage is TRBV14 and J usage is TRBJ1-1; D call uncertain. The germline V gene encodes CDR1 SGHDN and CDR2 FVKESK. The CDR3 sequence is 18 residues long. Deletions cut 3 bases from V and 2 bases from J, with 22 bases between. This CDR3 is CASSHRSGFLSRNTEAFF. The DNA for the CDR3 is TGTGCCAGCAGCCATCGGAGTGGTTTCTTATCTAGAAACACTGAAGCTTTCTTT. The full variable domain, rest sourced from reference TRBV14 and TRBJ1-1, is EAGVTQFPSHSVIEKGQTVTLRCDPISGHDNLYWYRRVMGKEIKFLLHFVKESKQDESGMPNNRFLAERTGGTYSTLKVQPAELEDSGVYFCASSHRSGFLSRNTEAFFGQGTRLTVV.

The chain links TRBV7-6 to TRBJ2-7; 9 positions match TRBD2. The germline CDR1 and CDR2 sequences are SGHVS and FNYEAQ. The CDR3 covers 15 residues. The J segment lost 5 bases and the V segment lost 5 bases, leaving 10 bases of the junction unmatched. DNA of the CDR3: TGTGCCAGCAGCACGACAGCGGGGGGCCGGGACGAGCAGTACTTC. It is translated as CASSTTAGGRDEQYF.

The V gene is TRBV7-2, the J gene TRBJ1-1; TRBD1 matches at 8 bases. V lost 5 bases and J lost 3; bases outside the gene matches: 8. Germline V CDR1 and CDR2: SGHTA, FQGNSA. This CDR3 has 15 amino acids. The CDR3 spells CASSPRTGYHTEAFF. CDR3 nucleotide sequence: TGTGCCAGCAGCCCACGGACAGGGTATCACACTGAAGCTTTCTTT.

The chain employs TRBV5-6 and TRBJ2-7, with a weak D call TRBD1 (5 bases). Trimming left V 2 bases short and J 2 bases short, with 11 bases between. The length of the CDR3 is 14 residues. Germline loops: CDR1 SGHDT, CDR2 YYEEEE. The CDR3 loop is CASSFRGFPYEQYF. DNA for the CDR3: TGTGCCAGCAGCTTTAGGGGTTTCCCCTACGAGCAGTACTTC.

The chain links TRBV16 to TRBJ1-5, with TRBD1 identical over 8 bases. CDR1 and CDR2 from the germline V gene are KGHSY and FQNENV. V lost 7 bases, J lost 3 bases, and 8 bases stayed unmatched. The CDR3 runs 15 residues. In nucleotides, the CDR3 is TGTGCCAGCACTACGGGGACAGGTCACAATCAGCCCCAGCATTTT. It specifies CASTTGTGHNQPQHF.

V and J are TRBV10-3 and TRBJ2-5; 8 positions match TRBD1. Judging by the DNA end, TRBJ2-7 fits better; the J call may be wrong. CDR1 is ENHRY, CDR2 SYGVKD, per germline. The CDR3 consists of 12 residues. CDR3 in DNA: TGTGCCACTCGACAGGGGACCTACGAGCAGTACTTC. Protein: CATRQGTYEQYF.